This entry concerns a single T cell receptor beta chain. No antigen is known for it. Per-base qualities were not stored, and no clone one base away is much larger. This sample stems from a study of response to subunit inactivated influenza vaccine (dated by TCRdb to the late 2010s). Background for the entire study: Deep quantitative T cell receptor repertoire profiling was used in the study to track responses to a trivalent subunit inactivated influenza vaccine.

General study outcomes and caveats: It was suggested by the authors that each seasonal influenza vaccination may recruit only a limited number of new T cells.

Trimming leaves V shorter by 4 bases and J shorter by 2 bases, with the junction holding 16 bases beyond the gene matches. The CDR3 contains 20 residues, cysteine and phenylalanine counted. Only the CDR3 portion is preserved as DNA: 60 bases, with reading frame beginning at the first base. CDR1 and CDR2 were assigned from the germline V gene as SGHRS and YFSETQ. Receptor libraries were prepared by RT-PCR. TCRdb lists the instrument as Illumina HiSeq 2500. The public reads were reanalyzed by TCRdb: fastp trimming at Q25, MiXCR alignment, in-frame beta chains only. Here each entry gathers all rows of one CDR3 protein and keeps the most common genes and DNA. The sample table holds a few hundred thousand distinct CDR3 sequences, of which approximately 11% were seen once. Of the sample, 8% to 13% is held by the ten largest clones. These same data were also listed under a study on T cells expressing NK-cell markers. The second study reports: TCR beta cDNA libraries were prepared using 5'RACE template switching, which introduced a universal primer site and unique molecular identifiers. In sorted CD3+CD56+NKG2C+, CD3+CD56+NKG2C- and CD3+CD56-NKG2C+ T-cell subsets from several donors, TCR beta-chain repertoires were profiled. Of the eight sequenced donors, seven were found to be HCMV-seropositive and one was found to be HCMV-seronegative. To restrict sorting to alphabetaTCR-expressing T cells, an anti-gammadeltaTCR antibody was added in several experiments. For six donors, the dominant CD3+CD56+NKG2C+ clonotypes were among the top 10 CD8+ clonotypes and accounted for roughly 1.0-7.5% of CD8+ T cells. Those dominant clonotypes were again the most abundant among CD3+CD56-NKG2C+ cells in a handful of donors, at roughly 28.3-65%. Whether the expanded NKG2C-expressing T cell clones were specific for HCMV antigens remained unclear. All eight donors whose samples were sequenced were randomly selected healthy volunteers, three of them men and five women. A commercial ELISA kit detecting HCMV-specific IgG in serum was used to determine HCMV serostatus. Ficoll density gradient centrifugation was used to isolate peripheral blood mononuclear cells from blood. Bulk peripheral blood T-cell repertoires were additionally sequenced from unsorted PBMC for 5 or 6 donors. cDNA synthesis was primed from the TCR beta constant segment and was followed by two successive PCR amplification steps. Illumina HiSeq 2000/2500, MiSeq or NextSeq was used to sequence libraries as 2 x 150 bp reads. Reads were demultiplexed and grouped by UMI with MIGEC, and clonotypes were assembled and quantified with MiTCR. Only TCR cDNA sequences supported by at least two reads were kept to exclude erroneous sequences. The tcR package was used for downstream repertoire analysis, with clonotypes matched between fractions based on CDR3 nucleotide sequence plus V segment. VDJmatch was used to annotate antigen specificity against VDJdb, with one amino acid substitution allowed in CDR3.

The TCR originated in a man aged 50 or older who received an inactivated influenza vaccine. Donor details come from another sample of the same person, matched by shared clones. The chain links TRBV5-1 with TRBJ2-1, with 12 bases in between that match TRBD1. Specimen: PBMCs from blood, collected on the day of vaccination. The DNA sequence is given as TGCGCCAGCAGCCTACGGGGACAGGGGGCCCAACCGAGCCCCTACAATGAGCAGTTCTTC. Translated, it reads CASSLRGQGAQPSPYNEQFF. Reference TRBV5-1 and TRBJ2-1 proteins supply the regions before and after the CDR3; the full variable domain is: KAGVTQTPRYLIKTRGQQVTLSCSPISGHRSVSWYQQTPGQGLQFLFEYFSETQRNKGNFPGRFSGRQFSNSRSEMNVSTLELGDSALYLCASSLRGQGAQPSPYNEQFFGPGTRLTVL.